What follows are 8 T cell receptor beta chains derived from one specimen sequenced in a study of regulatory T cells in long-lasting Graves disease. Through Arm-PCR of CDR3 regions and iRepertoire HTBI primers, TCR beta libraries were built. TCRdb called the multiplex PCR reads again in MiXCR, with one record for every CDR3 protein. The table includes over 400,000 distinct CDR3 sequences, 13% to 15% detected once. Time point given: newly diagnosed GD, antithyroid drugs for less than 3 months. The TCR library was made from RNA that had been extracted from PBMCs in TRIzol. These data also formed part of another study, on T cells in Graves' hyperthyroidism and ophthalmopathy.

Sample: peripheral blood mononuclear cells (PBMCs), taken at new diagnosis, from a patient treated with antithyroid drugs. The receptors stem from a woman between 50 and 59 years old with Graves disease.

In this sample, this clonotype turned up a few times. The genes are TRBV5-1 and TRBJ2-4, with 11 bases identical to TRBD2. The CDR3 totals 18 residues. V trimming: 0 bases; J trimming: 0 bases; junction bases outside the gene matches: 5. The germline CDR1 and CDR2 sequences are SGHRS and YFSETQ. CDR3 sequence (DNA): TGCGCCAGCAGCTTGGAGGTAGCGGGAGGGATAGCCAAAAACATTCAGTACTTC. Translated, it gives CASSLEVAGGIAKNIQYF.

There are many counts of this clonotype. The J gene is TRBJ2-7, the V gene TRBV6-2 or TRBV6-3; 8 positions match TRBD2. The CDR3 consists of 17 residues. After removal of 5 bases from V and 4 bases from J, the junction contained 16 bases not matched to a gene. Germline loops: CDR1 MNHEY, CDR2 SVGEGT. CDR3 DNA sequence: TGTGCCAGCAGTCCCCCTCCGTCAACGGGAGGGGAATACGAGCAGTACTTC. This gives the protein CASSPPPSTGGEYEQYF.

As for this clonotype: A much larger clone sits a single nucleotide away, making a read error possible. The chain uses TRBV6-1 and TRBJ1-5; D is undetermined. This CDR3 comprises 14 residues. Germline V gene lookup returns CDR1 MNHNS and CDR2 SASEGT. The CDR3 DNA is TGTGCCAGCATTGGGGTTTTGAGCAATCAGCCCCCGCATTTT. This gives the protein CASIGVLSNQPPHF.

The chain carries TRBV6-1 and TRBJ2-3; no clear D gene. V gave up 5 bases and J gave up 2 bases, with 11 bases separating them. Germline loops: CDR1 MNHNS, CDR2 SASEGT. The CDR3 covers 14 residues. CDR3 sequence: CASSLTPATDTQYF. Here the CDR3 DNA reads TGTGCCAGCAGTCTGACCCCCGCCACAGATACGCAGTATTTT.

This clonotype was recorded at least ten times. This rearrangement joins TRBV5-1 to TRBJ2-1; D perhaps matches TRBD2 (6 bases). This CDR3 spans 16 amino acids. CDR1 SGHRS and CDR2 YFSETQ come from the germline V gene. V was cut by 0 bases and J by 7 bases, with 17 bases left in between. This chain's CDR3 is CASSLEPGAMWNEQFF. CDR3 DNA: TGCGCCAGCAGCTTGGAACCGGGAGCCATGTGGAATGAGCAGTTCTTC.

This clonotype was seen a few times. This CDR3 reads CSAEGGQSTDTQYF. In DNA form, the CDR3 reads TGCAGTGCCGAAGGGGGTCAATCGACAGATACGCAGTATTTT. This chain connects TRBV20-1 to TRBJ2-3, with D perhaps TRBD1 (6 bases). CDR3 length equals 14 residues. The germline gives CDR1 DFQATT, CDR2 SNEGSKA (reference sequence). The germline V and J ends were trimmed by 6 bases and 3 bases, with 16 bases remaining between them.

This clonotype was observed many times. The chain is built from TRBV10-1 and TRBJ2-3; D may correspond to TRBD1 or TRBD2 (5 bases each). Trimming pared 0 bases from V and 0 bases from J, leaving 10 bases between. Germline V gene lookup returns CDR1 WNHNN and CDR2 SYGVQD (reference sequence). The CDR3 contains 16 residues. The CDR3 region is CASSESRGPSTDTQYF. The CDR3 DNA reads as TGCGCCAGCAGTGAGTCGAGGGGCCCTAGCACAGATACGCAGTATTTT.

At least ten counts were recorded for this clonotype. Compared with germline, one end of the junction differs, possibly owing to a read error. The rearrangement uses TRBV27 and TRBJ1-4; D remains ambiguous. This CDR3 spans 13 amino acids. CDR1 is MNHEY and CDR2 is SMNVEV in the germline V gene (reference sequence). The CDR3 sequence is CASAEAVQSPETF. Written as DNA, the CDR3 is TGTGCCAGTGCAGAGGCGGTCCAATCTCCTGAAACATTT.